Sequencing of this T cell receptor (beta chain) was carried out in a study of OX40 agonist ivuxolimab in advanced cancers. Data came from immunoSEQ multiplex PCR; TCRdb stores just in-frame clones and leaves some out. The data hold fewer than 90,000 clones, with less than 90% observed a single time. People who had autoimmune disease history or systemic immunosuppression were excluded. Remarks on this clone: One junction end does not reproduce the germline sequence, and a read error may be involved.

The specimen comprised CD4+ or CD8+ T cells sorted from blood, sampled in a trial of the OX40 agonist ivuxolimab. This clonotype was sampled from an adult with an advanced solid tumor such as melanoma, head and neck, liver or kidney cancer.

CDR3 in amino acids: CASSVVPEALGDTAF. The CDR3 nucleotides read TGTGCCAGCAGCGTAGTCCCTGAAGCTCTGGGGGACACCGCTTTT. The chain joins TRBV9 to TRBJ1-1, with D possibly TRBD1 on 6 matching bases. Per germline, CDR1 SGDLS and CDR2 YYNGEE. The CDR3 is made up of 15 amino acids.